The 14 T cell receptor beta chains below all came from one sample that was sequenced in a study of control samples from healthy donors and cancer patients (TCRdb year 2020). The method was the immunoSEQ multiplex PCR assay. The clones in this table, taken by TCRdb from immuneACCESS, are in-frame only. Not every clone is retained; where verified, under half of the shortfall comes from an unresolved V gene, and the cause of the rest is unknown. The sample table records about 84,000 clones; 84% of these occur just once. The ten top clones hold approximately 10% of the sample. Material for sequencing was PBMCs. The receptor source for this set is a man aged 55 to 69 with head and neck cancer.

The chain recombines TRBV19 with TRBJ1-1; D perhaps matches TRBD1 (6 bases). The V gene's germline CDR1 is LNHDA and CDR2 SQIVND (reference sequence). The CDR3 length is 15 residues. The ends were cut back, 3 bases at V and 5 bases at J, with 16 bases in the middle. The DNA of the CDR3 is TGTGCCAGTAGTATTGAACCGGGGGCGGGTACTGAAGCTTTCTTT. Translating it yields CASSIEPGAGTEAFF.

The chain recombines TRBV29-1 with TRBJ2-7, with D hard to call. The CDR3 sequence is 12 residues long. V was pared by 3 bases and J by 1 base, with 7 bases between. In germline, CDR1 is SQVTM, CDR2 ANQGSEA. The CDR3 region has the DNA TGCAGCGTTGATGTGGGTTCCTACGAGCAGTACTTC. This encodes CSVDVGSYEQYF.

This sequence joins TRBV5-1 and TRBJ2-7; weak D call: TRBD1 (6 bases). CDR3 length: 15 amino acids. V was pared by 4 bases and J by 0 bases, with 14 bases between. Germline lookup yields CDR1 SGHRS and CDR2 YFSETQ. CDR3 coding DNA: TGCGCCAGCAGCGAAGTGACAGGATCCTCCTACGAGCAGTACTTC. Protein product: CASSEVTGSSYEQYF.

V usage is TRBV6-5 and J usage is TRBJ2-7, with D perhaps given as TRBD1 or TRBD2 (6 bases each). Deletions cut 1 base from V and 2 bases from J, with 9 bases between. The germline gives CDR1 MNHEY, CDR2 SVGAGI. The CDR3 is 14 residues long. The CDR3 DNA reads TGTGCCAGCAGTTACTGGGGGGCCACCTACGAGCAGTACTTC. This sequence encodes CASSYWGATYEQYF.

The V gene is TRBV30, the J gene TRBJ1-2; 10 bases fit TRBD1. The J segment lost 8 bases and the V segment lost 3 bases, leaving 3 bases of the junction unmatched. The CDR3 covers 12 residues. Germline assignment: CDR1 GTSNPN and CDR2 SVGIG (reference sequence). The CDR3 DNA reads as TGTGCCTGGAGCCCGACAGGGGGCGGCTACACCTTC. This encodes CAWSPTGGGYTF.

The chain joins TRBV2 to TRBJ2-1; unclear D gene. This CDR3 has 14 residues. Looked up from germline, CDR1 is SNHLY and CDR2 is FYNNEI. With 2 bases removed from V and 1 base from J, the gap between germline ends came to 6 bases. As DNA, the CDR3 is TGTGCCAGCAGTGAACTTCGTTCCTACAATGAGCAGTTCTTC. The encoded protein is CASSELRSYNEQFF.

This clone occurred a few times. V usage is TRBV6-5 and J usage is TRBJ1-5; D is unresolved. The V gene's germline CDR1 is MNHEY and CDR2 SVGAGI. Trimming removed 2 bases from V and 6 bases from J, with 11 bases in between. The CDR3 has 14 amino acids. In DNA, the CDR3 is TGTGCCAGCAGTTACGACGGTGGTGGTCAGCCCCAGCATTTT. It is translated as CASSYDGGGQPQHF.

This chain connects TRBV18 to TRBJ2-7; TRBD1 is a possible D gene (6 bases). CDR3 length: 13 amino acids. Germline CDR1 reads KGHSH; CDR2 reads LQKENI. The germline V and J ends were trimmed by 6 bases and 5 bases, with 14 bases remaining between them. The CDR3: CASSRIQGNEQYF. CDR3 DNA sequence: TGTGCCAGCTCCCGTATTCAGGGGAACGAGCAGTACTTC.

This chain connects TRBV7-8 to TRBJ1-4, with TRBD1 as a possible D gene (5 bases). Per germline, CDR1 SGHVS and CDR2 FQNEAQ. The CDR3 sequence is 14 residues long. V lost 5 bases to trimming and J lost 1 base, with 8 bases between them. DNA of the CDR3: TGTGCCAGCAGCCCTGGACAAACTAATGAAAAACTGTTTTTT. Protein sequence: CASSPGQTNEKLFF.

This chain joins TRBV2 and TRBJ2-7, with D tentatively TRBD2 (5 bases). This CDR3 region has 14 residues. The germline V gene encodes CDR1 SNHLY and CDR2 FYNNEI. V lost 2 bases, J lost 6 bases, and 14 bases lay in between. The CDR3, as DNA: TGTGCCAGCAGTGAAATCCAAGGAGGTGCCGAGCAGTACTTC. Translating gives CASSEIQGGAEQYF.

The chain carries TRBV12-2 and TRBJ2-5; the tabulated D call, TRBD2, remains unverified against the DNA. TRBV12-2 counts as a pseudogene. The CDR3 loop spans 18 amino acids. CDR3 sequence reads: CASRLGARTSGVQETQYF. In DNA, the CDR3 is TGTGCAAGTCGCTTAGGGGCAAGGACTAGCGGGGTCCAAGAGACCCAGTACTTC.

The V call is TRBV24-1, the J call TRBJ1-1; weak D call: TRBD1 (6 bases). This CDR3 is 19 amino acids long. Germline CDR1 is KGHDR and CDR2 is SFDVKD. Trimming shortened V by 12 bases and J by 5 bases, and 36 bases separated the two germline ends. This CDR3 reads CAATSMRVILLQGETEAFF. In DNA form, the CDR3 reads TGTGCCGCCACCAGTATGAGGGTTATTCTTCTACAGGGAGAGACTGAAGCTTTCTTT.

The chain joins TRBV7-9 to TRBJ2-7, with 11 bases fitting TRBD1. V shed 3 bases and J 3 bases; nucleotides not matched to a gene: 1. Germline assignment: CDR1 SEHNR and CDR2 FQNEAQ (reference sequence). This CDR3 spans 14 amino acids. The CDR3 nucleotides are TGTGCCAGCAGCTTCGGGACAGGGGGCTACGAGCAGTACTTC. Protein sequence: CASSFGTGGYEQYF. Full variable domain (rest looked up from reference TRBV7-9 and TRBJ2-7): DTGVSQNPRHKITKRGQNVTFRCDPISEHNRLYWYRQTLGQGPEFLTYFQNEAQLEKSRLLSDRFSAERPKGSFSTLEIQRTEQGDSAMYLCASSFGTGGYEQYFGPGTRLTVT.

The chain carries TRBV18 and TRBJ2-1, with TRBD2 identical over 10 bases. The CDR3 is made up of 16 amino acids. After removal of 2 bases from V and 3 bases from J, the junction contained 4 bases not matched to a gene. CDR1 is KGHSH and CDR2 is LQKENI in the germline V gene. DNA of the CDR3: TGTGCCAGCTCACCAGTCCTAGCGGGAGTCTACAATGAGCAGTTCTTC. Translation gives CASSPVLAGVYNEQFF.